The clone carrying this T cell receptor beta chain was counted a few times. Next came a second PCR, run for about 7 to 12 cycles, which used a sample-barcoded 5' primer along with a J-beta primer mix. In TCRdb, the 5' RACE reads were re-called with MiXCR into one record per CDR3 protein. The data show about 1.5 million distinct CDR3 sequences, around 40% seen once. This sample is drawn from a study of blood T cells in healthy people across ages. The V gene lost 6 bases and the J gene lost 1 base, with 12 bases spanning the gap. CDR1 SGHVS and CDR2 FQNEAQ come from the germline V gene. The CDR3 is 14 amino acids.

This receptor was identified in a woman younger than 35 in good health. This rearrangement joins TRBV7-8 to TRBJ1-1, with no clear D. The specimen sequenced was blood. The CDR3 loop reads CASRTGIANTEAFF. The DNA of the CDR3 is TGTGCCAGCAGAACTGGGATTGCGAACACTGAAGCTTTCTTT.